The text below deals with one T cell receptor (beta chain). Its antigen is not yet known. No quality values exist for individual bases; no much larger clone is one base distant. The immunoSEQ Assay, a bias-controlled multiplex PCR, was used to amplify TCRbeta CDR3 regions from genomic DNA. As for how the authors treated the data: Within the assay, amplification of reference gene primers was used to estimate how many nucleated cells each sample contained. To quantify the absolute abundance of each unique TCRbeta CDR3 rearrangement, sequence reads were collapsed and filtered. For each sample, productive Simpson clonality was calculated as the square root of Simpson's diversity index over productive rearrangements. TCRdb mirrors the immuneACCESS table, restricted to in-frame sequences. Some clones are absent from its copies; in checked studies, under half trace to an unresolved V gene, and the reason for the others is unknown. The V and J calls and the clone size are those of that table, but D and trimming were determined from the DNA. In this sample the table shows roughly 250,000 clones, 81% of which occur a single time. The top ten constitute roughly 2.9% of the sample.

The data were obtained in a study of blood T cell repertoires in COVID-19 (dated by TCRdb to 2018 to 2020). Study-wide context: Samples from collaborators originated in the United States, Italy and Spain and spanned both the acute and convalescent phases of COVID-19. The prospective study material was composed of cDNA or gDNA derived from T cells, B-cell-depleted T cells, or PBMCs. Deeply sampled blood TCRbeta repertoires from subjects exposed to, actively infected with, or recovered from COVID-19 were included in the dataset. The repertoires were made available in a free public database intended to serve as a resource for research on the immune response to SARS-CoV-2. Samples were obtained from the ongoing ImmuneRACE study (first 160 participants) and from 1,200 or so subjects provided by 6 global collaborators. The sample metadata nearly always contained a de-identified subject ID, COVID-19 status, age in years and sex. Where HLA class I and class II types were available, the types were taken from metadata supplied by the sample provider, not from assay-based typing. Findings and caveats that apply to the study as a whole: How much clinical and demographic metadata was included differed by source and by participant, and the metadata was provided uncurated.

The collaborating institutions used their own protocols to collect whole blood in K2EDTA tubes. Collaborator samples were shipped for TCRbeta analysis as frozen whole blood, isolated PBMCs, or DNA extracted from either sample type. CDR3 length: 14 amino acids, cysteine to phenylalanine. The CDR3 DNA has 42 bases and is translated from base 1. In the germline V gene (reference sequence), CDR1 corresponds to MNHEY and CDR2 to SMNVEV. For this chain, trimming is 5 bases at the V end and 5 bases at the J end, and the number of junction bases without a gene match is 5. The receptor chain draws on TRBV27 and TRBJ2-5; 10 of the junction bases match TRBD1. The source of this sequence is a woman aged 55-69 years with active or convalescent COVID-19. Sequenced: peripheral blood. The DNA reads TGTGCCAGCAGTCCAGACAGGGGGCCGGAGACCCAGTACTTC. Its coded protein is CASSPDRGPETQYF.